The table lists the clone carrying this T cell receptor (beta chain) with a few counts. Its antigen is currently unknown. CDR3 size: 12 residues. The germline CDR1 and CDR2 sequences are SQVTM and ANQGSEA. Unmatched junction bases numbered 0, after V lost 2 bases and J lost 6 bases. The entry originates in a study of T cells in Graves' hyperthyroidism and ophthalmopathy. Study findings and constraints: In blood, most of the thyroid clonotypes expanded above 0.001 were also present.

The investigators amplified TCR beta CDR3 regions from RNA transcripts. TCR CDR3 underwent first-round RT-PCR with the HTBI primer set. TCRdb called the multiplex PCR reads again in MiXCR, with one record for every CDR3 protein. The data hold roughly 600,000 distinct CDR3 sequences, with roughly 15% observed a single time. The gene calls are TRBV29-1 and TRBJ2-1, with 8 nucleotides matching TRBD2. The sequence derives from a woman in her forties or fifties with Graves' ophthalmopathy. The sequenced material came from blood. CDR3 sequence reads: CSVETSGNEQFF. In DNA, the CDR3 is TGCAGCGTTGAAACTAGCGGCAATGAGCAGTTCTTC.